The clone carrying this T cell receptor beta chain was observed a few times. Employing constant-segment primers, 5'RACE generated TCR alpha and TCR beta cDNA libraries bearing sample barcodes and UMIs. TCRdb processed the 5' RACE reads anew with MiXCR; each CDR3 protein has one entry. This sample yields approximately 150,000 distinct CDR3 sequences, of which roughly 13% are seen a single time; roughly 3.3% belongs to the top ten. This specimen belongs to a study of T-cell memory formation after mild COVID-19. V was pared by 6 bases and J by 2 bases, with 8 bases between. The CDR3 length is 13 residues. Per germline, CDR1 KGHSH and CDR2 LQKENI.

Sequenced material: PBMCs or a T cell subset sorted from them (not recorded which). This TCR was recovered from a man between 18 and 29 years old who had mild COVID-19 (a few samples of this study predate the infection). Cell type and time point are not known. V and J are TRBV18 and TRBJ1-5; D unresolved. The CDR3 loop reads CASSPAGNQPQHF. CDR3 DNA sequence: TGTGCCAGCTCCCCCGCGGGCAATCAGCCCCAGCATTTT. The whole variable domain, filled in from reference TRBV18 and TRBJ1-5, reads NAGVMQNPRHLVRRRGQEARLRCSPMKGHSHVYWYRQLPEEGLKFMVYLQKENIIDESGMPKERFSAEFPKEGPSILRIQQVVRGDSAAYFCASSPAGNQPQHFGDGTRLSIL.